The clone carrying this TCR beta chain has a single count. Its antigen is unidentified. This record comes from a study of OX40 agonist ivuxolimab in advanced cancers. On the study more broadly: Every 2 weeks, ivuxolimab was infused into the patients intravenously at between 0.01 and 10 mg/kg. Participants could have had prior anti-PD-1, anti-PD-L1 or anti-CTLA-4 therapy, and approximately 40% had some.

TCRdb's table, derived via immunoSEQ multiplex PCR, lists solely in-frame clones and lacks some. The table has about 40,000 clones, 85% to 90% seen once. From germline, CDR1 is SGHAT and CDR2 FQNNGV. Trimming took off 0 bases at V and 2 bases at J, with 8 bases between the two ends. The CDR3 consists of 14 residues. Study-level findings and limits: Antigen specificity of clonally expanded peripheral T cells was not established. Partial responders receiving 0.1-3.0 mg/kg showed among the lowest clonal expansion.

The input for sequencing was CD4+ or CD8+ T cells sorted from blood, taken in a trial of the OX40 agonist ivuxolimab. The rearrangement joins TRBV11-2 to TRBJ2-7; D call uncertain. The source of this sequence is an adult with an advanced solid tumor such as melanoma, head and neck, liver or kidney cancer. In DNA, the CDR3 is TGTGCCAGCAGCTTAGAGGACGGAGCCTACGAGCAGTACTTC. This gives the protein CASSLEDGAYEQYF.